These 20 T cell receptor beta chains came from one sample sequenced in a study of cytomegalovirus exposure and HLA in healthy donors. PCR primers comprised 60 Vbeta and 13 Jbeta primers. Clones were sequenced by immunoSEQ multiplex PCR, and TCRdb holds only the in-frame ones, with some missing. The sample records 100,000 to 120,000 clones, over 60% being singletons. Specimen: PBMCs. All receptors come from a woman in her thirties in good health and CMV-seronegative.

The chain uses TRBV19 and TRBJ1-5; 8 bases are a match to TRBD1. V was clipped by 10 bases and J by 3 bases; unmatched bases: 5. CDR3 length: 13 amino acids. Per germline, CDR1 LNHDA and CDR2 SQIVND (reference sequence). CDR3 DNA: TGTGCCACCAAGGACAGGGCCAATCAGCCCCAGCATTTT. It yields the protein CATKDRANQPQHF.

The chain uses TRBV29-1 and TRBJ1-2; 9 bases fit TRBD1. This CDR3 has 12 residues. The germline gives CDR1 SQVTM, CDR2 ANQGSEA. Unmatched junction bases numbered 4, after V lost 6 bases and J lost 5 bases. The CDR3 DNA reads TGCAGCGTCCGGGACAGGGATTATGGCTACACCTTC. Translated: CSVRDRDYGYTF. The full variable domain, completed using reference TRBV29-1 and TRBJ1-2, is SAVISQKPSRDICQRGTSLTIQCQVDSQVTMMFWYRQQPGQSLTLIATANQGSEATYESGFVIDKFPISRPNLTFSTLTVSNMSPEDSSIYLCSVRDRDYGYTFGSGTRLTVV.

CDR3: CASSLFWGQQETQYF. The CDR3 DNA follows: TGTGCCAGCAGCTTATTTTGGGGGCAGCAAGAGACCCAGTACTTC. The chain uses TRBV11-2 and TRBJ2-5, with D possibly TRBD1 on 6 matching bases. The CDR3 length is 15 residues. CDR1 and CDR2 from the germline V gene are SGHAT and FQNNGV. Trimming took 2 bases from V and 2 from J, leaving 12 bases between them.

The chain couples TRBV2 to TRBJ2-5; D remains ambiguous. The V end lost 5 bases, the J end lost 3 bases, and 19 bases lay between the germline ends. Germline CDR1 and CDR2: SNHLY and FYNNEI. CDR3 length: 16 residues. The CDR3 protein is CASSHSARVAKETQYF. The CDR3 DNA sequence: TGTGCCAGCAGTCACTCCGCCCGGGTGGCGAAAGAGACCCAGTACTTC.

V gene TRBV25-1 combines with J gene TRBJ2-1; unclear D gene. V dropped 1 base and J dropped 11 bases, with 18 bases sitting between them. CDR1 and CDR2 from the germline V gene are MGHDK and SYGVNS. The CDR3 contains 15 residues. CDR3 bases: TGTGCCAGCAGTGAATCTGGTGCGTCCCTAGGAAAGCAGTTCTTC. It specifies CASSESGASLGKQFF.

The chain couples TRBV5-6 to TRBJ1-5, with 7 bases fitting TRBD1. The CDR3 has 16 amino acids. V lost 5 bases to trimming and J lost 2 bases; unmatched junction nucleotides: 10. Per germline, CDR1 SGHDT and CDR2 YYEEEE. CDR3 sequence: CASRQWAGQGNQPQHF. The CDR3 coding sequence is TGTGCCAGCAGACAATGGGCCGGACAGGGCAATCAGCCCCAGCATTTT.

The genes are TRBV19 and TRBJ2-1; no firm D call. Trimming pared 6 bases from V and 0 bases from J, leaving 15 bases between. This CDR3 region has 16 residues. CDR1 is LNHDA, CDR2 SQIVND, per germline (reference sequence). CDR3 sequence reads: CASRPGSRSSYNEQFF. CDR3 coding DNA: TGTGCCAGTAGACCCGGCTCGCGGAGCTCCTACAATGAGCAGTTCTTC. The full variable domain, in which reference TRBV19 and TRBJ2-1 provide the parts outside the CDR3, is DGGITQSPKYLFRKEGQNVTLSCEQNLNHDAMYWYRQDPGQGLRLIYYSQIVNDFQKGDIAEGYSVSREKKESFPLTVTSAQKNPTAFYLCASRPGSRSSYNEQFFGPGTRLTVL.

The V call is TRBV5-1, the J call TRBJ1-2; 7 bases map to TRBD1. CDR3 length equals 14 residues. Looked up from germline, CDR1 is SGHRS and CDR2 is YFSETQ. V lost 0 bases to trimming and J lost 4 bases; unmatched junction nucleotides: 3. CDR3 DNA: TGCGCCAGCAGCTTGGTCGGGACAGTCTATGGCTACACCTTC. Protein product: CASSLVGTVYGYTF.

The J gene is TRBJ1-4, the V gene TRBV6-1, with 7 bases lining up with TRBD1. Trimming cost V 7 bases and J 8 bases; bases outside gene matches: 4. CDR1 is MNHNS, CDR2 SASEGT, per germline. The CDR3 loop spans 12 amino acids. CDR3 DNA: TGTGCCAGCAACCACAGGGGCGAAAAACTGTTTTTT. As protein: CASNHRGEKLFF.

This chain links TRBV30 with TRBJ2-1, with D uncertain. Trimming removed 2 bases from V and 4 bases from J, with 6 bases in between. The CDR3 totals 12 residues. Germline lookup yields CDR1 GTSNPN and CDR2 SVGIG (reference sequence). The CDR3 DNA sequence: TGTGCCTGGAGTCCCGTTTACAATGAGCAGTTCTTC. Translating it yields CAWSPVYNEQFF.

This clone was recorded once. The gene calls are TRBV6-6 and TRBJ1-5; the D gene is possibly TRBD1 (6 bases). CDR1 is MNHNY, CDR2 SVGAGI, per germline (reference sequence). Between the trimmed V and J ends, which lost 6 bases and 5 bases, there was a span of 17 bases. This CDR3 region has 15 residues. CDR3 DNA sequence: TGTGCCAGCAGCCGCATCGAGGGGGAACATCAGCCCCAGCATTTT. This codes for CASSRIEGEHQPQHF.

The V and J genes are TRBV29-1 and TRBJ2-5; D gene unclear. Trimming took 6 bases from V and 1 from J, leaving 12 bases between them. The CDR3 sequence is 13 residues long. CDR1 SQVTM and CDR2 ANQGSEA come from the germline V gene. The CDR3 DNA reads as TGCAGCGTCTCAGGCGTCACCCAAGAGACCCAGTACTTC. Translated: CSVSGVTQETQYF.

This clone came up once. The V call is TRBV28, the J call TRBJ1-5; TRBD1 matches 11 bases. The trim removed 9 bases at V and 6 bases at J, leaving 10 bases unmatched. The CDR3 loop spans 15 amino acids. Germline CDR1 MDHEN, CDR2 SYDVKM. The CDR3 region has the DNA TGTGCCAGTCTCAGGACAGGGGGCTTGAGTCAGCCCCAGCATTTT. It codes for CASLRTGGLSQPQHF.

The chain uses TRBV15 and TRBJ2-2; D is unresolved. The CDR3 runs 13 residues. Trimming shortened V by 0 bases and J by 6 bases, and 5 bases separated the two germline ends. Looked up from germline, CDR1 is LNHNV and CDR2 is YYDKDF (reference sequence). CDR3 residues: CATSRDLSGELFF. CDR3 in DNA: TGTGCCACCAGCAGAGATTTATCCGGGGAGCTGTTTTTT.

This sequence joins TRBV6-5 and TRBJ1-1; the D gene is possibly TRBD1 (6 bases). Germline V gene lookup returns CDR1 MNHEY and CDR2 SVGAGI. This CDR3 spans 13 amino acids. Trimming took 6 bases from V and 3 from J, leaving 11 bases between them. CDR3 sequence: CASRSQGYTEAFF. The CDR3 DNA sequence: TGTGCCAGCAGGTCCCAGGGGTACACTGAAGCTTTCTTT.

The chain is built from TRBV5-1 and TRBJ1-1; D ambiguous. CDR3 length: 12 amino acids. V was trimmed by 3 bases and J by 3 bases, leaving 6 bases between them. The germline CDR1 and CDR2 sequences are SGHRS and YFSETQ. CDR3 in DNA: TGCGCCAGCAGCTCCCAGGACACTGAAGCTTTCTTT. Residues: CASSSQDTEAFF.

In its sample, this clone was seen a few times. One junction end does not reproduce the germline sequence, and a read error may be involved. This chain uses TRBV20-1 with TRBJ2-6, with D possibly matching TRBD2 (5 bases). The CDR3 sequence is 11 residues long. Looked up from germline, CDR1 is DFQATT and CDR2 is SNEGSKA (reference sequence). CDR3 sequence reads: CSASLVGERAF. The CDR3 DNA sequence: TGCAGTGCCTCTTTAGTTGGGGAGAGGGCTTTC.

The chain carries TRBV5-6 and TRBJ2-2; D gene uncertain. Trimming cost V 2 bases and J 4 bases, with 9 bases left between them. The CDR3 contains 14 residues. The germline V gene has CDR1 SGHDT and CDR2 YYEEEE. The DNA for the CDR3 is TGTGCCAGCAGCTTTTCCAGACTCACCGGGGAGCTGTTTTTT. Amino acid sequence: CASSFSRLTGELFF.

This chain joins TRBV4-3 and TRBJ1-6; no clear D gene. CDR1 and CDR2 from the germline V gene are LGHNA and YSLEER. The CDR3 sequence is 15 residues long. V gave up 0 bases and J gave up 9 bases, with 12 bases separating them. In DNA, the CDR3 is TGCGCCAGCAGCCAAGATCGACAAAATTTTTCACCCCTCCACTTT. It specifies CASSQDRQNFSPLHF.

In DNA form, the CDR3 reads TGTGCCTGGAGTGATGAGGGGGCGACTGAAGCTTTCTTT. Translation gives CAWSDEGATEAFF. The gene calls are TRBV30 and TRBJ1-1; TRBD1 matches at 7 bases. Germline CDR1 GTSNPN, CDR2 SVGIG (reference sequence). This CDR3 is 13 amino acids long. V lost 1 base to trimming and J lost 5 bases; unmatched junction nucleotides: 4.